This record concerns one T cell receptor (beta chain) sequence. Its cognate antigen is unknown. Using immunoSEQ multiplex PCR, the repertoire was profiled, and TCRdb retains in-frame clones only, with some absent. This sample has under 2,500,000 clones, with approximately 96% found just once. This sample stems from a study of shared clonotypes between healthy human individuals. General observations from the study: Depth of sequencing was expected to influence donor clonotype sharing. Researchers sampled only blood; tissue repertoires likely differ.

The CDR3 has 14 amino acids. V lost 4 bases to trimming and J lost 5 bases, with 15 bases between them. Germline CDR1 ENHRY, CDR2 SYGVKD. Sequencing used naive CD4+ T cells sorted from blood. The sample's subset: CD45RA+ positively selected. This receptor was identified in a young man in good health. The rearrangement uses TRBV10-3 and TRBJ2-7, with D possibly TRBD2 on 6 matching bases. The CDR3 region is CAISVTRETDEQYF. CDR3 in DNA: TGTGCCATCAGTGTGACCCGGGAGACCGACGAGCAGTACTTC.